The rows below give T cell receptor beta chains drawn from one sample of a study of blood T cell repertoires in COVID-19. Data came from immunoSEQ multiplex PCR; TCRdb stores just in-frame clones and leaves some out. The repertoire holds around 200,000 clones, with about 86% as singletons. The sequenced material came from PBMCs or T cells enriched from blood (not recorded which). Source of these receptors: a woman in her forties or fifties in a cohort exposed to, infected with or recovered from COVID-19 (not recorded which). Each CDR3 is given with its conserved first and last residue. Each record gives: CDR3 DNA, CDR3 protein, J gene, V gene, clone size, D gene. A D gene is named only where the DNA matches it firmly. Some rows have no size entry. The others give once, few or many, or a class for an expanded clone.

TGTGCCAGCAGCTCCCAAACAGGGGGCCGGGGAAACACCATATATTTT,CASSSQTGGRGNTIYF,TRBJ1-3,TRBV11-2,-,TRBD1
TGTGCCAGCAGCGTAGCGGGGGGAAGCTACAATGAGCAGTTCTTC,CASSVAGGSYNEQFF,TRBJ2-1,TRBV9,-,TRBD2
TGTGCCAGCTCACCACGCGGCCTAGCGGGGGGTAATGAGCAGTTCTTC,CASSPRGLAGGNEQFF,TRBJ2-1,TRBV18,-,TRBD2
TGCGCCAGCAGCTTGTTCTTCGGTACCTACGAGCAGTACTTC,CASSLFFGTYEQYF,TRBJ2-7,TRBV5-1,-,-
TGTGCCAGCAGCCTAGGGACAGGGGGGATCGAAAAACTGTTTTTT,CASSLGTGGIEKLFF,TRBJ1-4,TRBV7-9,-,TRBD1
TGTGCCTGGAACCCGGGGGGAGGGAGCACTGAAGCTTTCTTT,CAWNPGGGSTEAFF,TRBJ1-1,TRBV30,-,-
TGCGCCAGCAGCCAAGCCCGGGGAGGTGCGAACACCATATATTTT,CASSQARGGANTIYF,TRBJ1-3,TRBV4-3,few,-
TGTGCCAGCAGTAGGACTGGCCCCTCCTACAATGAGCAGTTCTTC,CASSRTGPSYNEQFF,TRBJ2-1,TRBV28,-,-
TGTGCCAGCAGCAAATGTGACAGACCAGACGAATCCTACGAGCAGTACTTC,CASSKCDRPDESYEQYF,TRBJ2-7,TRBV21-1,-,-
TGTGCCAGCAGCCAAGCGAACGGGAACTCTGGAAACACCATATATTTT,CASSQANGNSGNTIYF,TRBJ1-3,TRBV3-1/TRBV3-2,-,-
TGTGCCTGGAGTAAGGGGGGGAACTATGGCTACACCTTC,CAWSKGGNYGYTF,TRBJ1-2,TRBV30,-,-
TGTGCCAGCAGTCCCGGGGGGTTAGATACGCAGTATTTT,CASSPGGLDTQYF,TRBJ2-3,TRBV2,-,TRBD2
TGTGCCAGTAGTGTTCCCGGGACAGGGATTGGCTACACCTTC,CASSVPGTGIGYTF,TRBJ1-2,TRBV19,-,TRBD1
TGTGCCAGCAGTCCCGGGGTTTATCAGCCCCAGCATTTT,CASSPGVYQPQHF,TRBJ1-5,TRBV28,few,-
TGTGCCAGCAGCCAAGGTCCCCAGGGCCAGCCCCAGCATTTT,CASSQGPQGQPQHF,TRBJ1-5,TRBV3-1/TRBV3-2,-,-
TGTGCCAGCAGCCGACAGGGGTCCTATGGCTACACCTTC,CASSRQGSYGYTF,TRBJ1-2,TRBV7-2,-,TRBD1
TGTGCCAGCTCACTTATCGCATCGGGACAGGGCAATCAGCCCCAGCATTTT,CASSLIASGQGNQPQHF,TRBJ1-5,TRBV18,-,TRBD1
TGTGCAAGTCGCCCCGGACTGATCTACGAGCAGTACTTC,CASRPGLIYEQYF,TRBJ2-7,TRBV12-2,-,-
TGTGCCAGCAGCATGACAGGGGGTACAGATACGCAGTATTTT,CASSMTGGTDTQYF,TRBJ2-3,TRBV5-4,-,TRBD1
TGTGCCAGCAGCCCAGCGGGACCGAAAAATCAGCCCCAGCATTTT,CASSPAGPKNQPQHF,TRBJ1-5,TRBV7-9,-,-
TGTGCCAGCAGCCAAGATCTAACGTCGACCCAGTACTTC,CASSQDLTSTQYF,TRBJ2-5,TRBV3-1/TRBV3-2,-,-
TGTGCCAGCAGCTTGGGTGGGACAGGGTGGCACACTGAAGCTTTCTTT,CASSLGGTGWHTEAFF,TRBJ1-1,TRBV5-5,once,TRBD1
TGTGCCAGCAGCTTAGAGGCGGGCTCTGGAAACACCATATATTTT,CASSLEAGSGNTIYF,TRBJ1-3,TRBV7-9,few,-
TGTGCCAGCTCACCAGCGGGCGGGCAGTACTTC,CASSPAGGQYF,TRBJ2-7,TRBV18,-,-
TGTGCCAGCAGCTTTACATCTTACGAGCAGTACTTC,CASSFTSYEQYF,TRBJ2-7,TRBV5-5,-,-
TGTGCCAGCAGCCAAGAGGGACACACAGATACGCAGTATTTT,CASSQEGHTDTQYF,TRBJ2-3,TRBV7-9,-,-
TGTGCCAGCAGCTACCCCCCCCGACTAGCGGGGGTTACAGATACGCAGTATTTT,CASSYPPRLAGVTDTQYF,TRBJ2-3,TRBV7-9,-,TRBD2
TGTGCCTGGAACGGGGGAGGGGATACGCAGTATTTT,CAWNGGGDTQYF,TRBJ2-3,TRBV30,-,TRBD2
TGTGCCAGCAGCCCAGGACAGGGAAACTATGGCTACACCTTC,CASSPGQGNYGYTF,TRBJ1-2,TRBV9,-,TRBD1
TGTGCCAGCACCGGACTAGCGGGGCGGACCCAGTACTTC,CASTGLAGRTQYF,TRBJ2-5,TRBV3-1/TRBV3-2,-,TRBD2
TGTGCCATCAGTGATTATACAGGGGGCAACACTGAAGCTTTCTTT,CAISDYTGGNTEAFF,TRBJ1-1,TRBV10-3,-,TRBD1
TGTGCCAGCAGCCAACAACAGTATGGCTACACCTTC,CASSQQQYGYTF,TRBJ1-2,TRBV28,once,-
TGTGCCAGCAGCTCCCCATCTGGACAGGGAGTCGCACCCCTCCACTTT,CASSSPSGQGVAPLHF,TRBJ1-6,TRBV7-2,-,TRBD1
TGTGCCAGCAGCCGGGACAGGGGCCGGAATCAGCCCCAGCATTTT,CASSRDRGRNQPQHF,TRBJ1-5,TRBV7-9,-,TRBD1
TGTGCCAGCAGCTTGTTCGGCACTGAAGCTTTCTTT,CASSLFGTEAFF,TRBJ1-1,TRBV5-6,-,-
TGTGCCACCAGCAGAGATAGTAGGGGGCCCCAGCATTTT,CATSRDSRGPQHF,TRBJ1-5,TRBV15,-,-
TGTGCCAGCACCGACAGGGAAGCTGCTGGCACAGATACGCAGTATTTT,CASTDREAAGTDTQYF,TRBJ2-3,TRBV27,-,TRBD1
TGTGCCAGCAGTTACTCGAGGCCGATTAATAATTCACCCCTCCACTTT,CASSYSRPINNSPLHF,TRBJ1-6,TRBV6-6,-,-
TGCGCCAGCAGCATGACAGTTAAAACAGATACGCAGTATTTT,CASSMTVKTDTQYF,TRBJ2-3,TRBV5-1,-,-
TGTGCCCTCCTAGCGGGAACAACGAACACCGGGGAGCTGTTTTTT,CALLAGTTNTGELFF,TRBJ2-2,TRBV10-3,few,TRBD2
TGTGCCAGCTCACCGGGTCGGGTTGAGGAAAAACTGTTTTTT,CASSPGRVEEKLFF,TRBJ1-4,TRBV18,-,-
TGCGCCAGCAGCTTGGAGGGCCAGGACTATCAGCCCCAGCATTTT,CASSLEGQDYQPQHF,TRBJ1-5,TRBV5-1,-,-
TGTGCCAGCAGAGGGACAACCCAAGAGACCCAGTACTTC,CASRGTTQETQYF,TRBJ2-5,TRBV6-5,-,-
TGTGCCACCAGCAGTGATTGGGGGGGAAGTCAGCCCCAGCATTTT,CATSSDWGGSQPQHF,TRBJ1-5,TRBV15,-,-
TGCGCCAGCAGCCAGCTAGTCAATGAGCAGTTCTTC,CASSQLVNEQFF,TRBJ2-1,TRBV4-1,-,-
TGTGCCAGCAGCTTGGGGCAGGGAGGAGTGGCCCTTTATGGCTACACCTTC,CASSLGQGGVALYGYTF,TRBJ1-2,TRBV5-4,-,-
TGCGCCAGCAGCTTACAGGGAGTCGTCACTGAAGCTTTCTTT,CASSLQGVVTEAFF,TRBJ1-1,TRBV5-1,-,-
TGCGCCAGCAGCCTTGGGACAGGGAACACTGAAGCTTTCTTT,CASSLGTGNTEAFF,TRBJ1-1,TRBV5-1,-,TRBD1
TGTGCCAGCAGCTCCGGGACAGGAGGGTCCTACGAGCAGTACTTC,CASSSGTGGSYEQYF,TRBJ2-7,TRBV5-4,-,TRBD1
TGTGCCACCCAGGGACAGATGAACACTGAAGCTTTCTTT,CATQGQMNTEAFF,TRBJ1-1,TRBV15,-,TRBD1
TGCAGCGGTGGACAGAGTGGTGAAAAACTGTTTTTT,CSGGQSGEKLFF,TRBJ1-4,TRBV29-1,-,-
TGTGCCAGCAGTTCGGGACTCCTGAACACCGGGGAGCTGTTTTTT,CASSSGLLNTGELFF,TRBJ2-2,TRBV6-5,-,-
TGTGCCAGCAGCCCGGTGGCGGGGGCCACAGATACGCAGTATTTT,CASSPVAGATDTQYF,TRBJ2-3,TRBV7-8,-,-
TGTGCCAGCAGCGCGAGACAGGGGACCGGGGAGCTGTTTTTT,CASSARQGTGELFF,TRBJ2-2,TRBV9,-,TRBD1
TGCGCCAGCAAGGGAGAGGGTGAAGCTTTCTTT,CASKGEGEAFF,TRBJ1-1,TRBV5-1,-,-